These 27 T cell receptor beta chains came from one sample sequenced in a study of vaccination effects on CD4 cells after COVID-19. The table came from immunoSEQ multiplex PCR; TCRdb's copy has only in-frame clones and leaves some out. The sample consists of 37,000 or so clones, about 70% of them appearing once. Culturing for approximately 10 days preceded CD4+ T cell isolation. These TCRs are of unknown antigen specificity. Sequenced material: CD4+ T cells from PBMCs cultured without peptide, taken before COVID-19 vaccination. Receptor source: a human donor who received a COVID-19 vaccine.

This chain links TRBV27 with TRBJ2-3, with a weak D call TRBD2 (6 bases). Germline CDR1 MNHEY, CDR2 SMNVEV (reference sequence). V was shortened by 3 bases and J by 0 bases, with 16 bases between the two germline ends. This CDR3 comprises 17 residues. CDR3 loop: CASSLPGTYTSTDTQYF. Written as DNA, the CDR3 is TGTGCCAGCAGTTTGCCCGGGACTTATACTAGCACAGATACGCAGTATTTT.

This chain joins TRBV18 and TRBJ2-5; 8 nucleotides match TRBD1. Germline assignment: CDR1 KGHSH and CDR2 LQKENI. J gave up 1 base and V 3 bases, and 10 bases lay outside the gene matches. The CDR3 is 17 residues long. The CDR3 loop is CASSPPGGRGPQETQYF. The CDR3 nucleotides read TGTGCCAGCTCACCCCCTGGGGGCAGGGGGCCCCAAGAGACCCAGTACTTC.

This clone was picked up a small number of times. The chain employs TRBV27 and TRBJ2-7; D unclear. CDR1 is MNHEY and CDR2 is SMNVEV in the germline V gene (reference sequence). The CDR3 extends over 13 amino acids. V was clipped by 3 bases and J by 0 bases, with 6 bases between them. The CDR3 region has the DNA TGTGCCAGCAGTTTGGCTCTCTCCTACGAGCAGTACTTC. Its translation: CASSLALSYEQYF.

This chain connects TRBV18 to TRBJ2-1, with 10 bases identical to TRBD2. The CDR3 is made up of 16 amino acids. V gave up 4 bases and J gave up 8 bases; unmatched junction bases: 11. The V gene's germline CDR1 is KGHSH and CDR2 LQKENI. The CDR3 sequence: CASSRTSGTGSYEQFF. For the CDR3, the DNA is TGTGCCAGCTCACGAACTAGCGGGACTGGCAGCTATGAGCAGTTCTTC.

The chain is built from TRBV2 and TRBJ2-7, with 7 bases identical to TRBD2. From germline, CDR1 is SNHLY and CDR2 FYNNEI. The CDR3 is 14 amino acids. V shed 6 bases and J 0 bases; nucleotides not matched to a gene: 5. The CDR3 loop is CASRGGTLSYEQYF. Written as DNA, the CDR3 is TGTGCCAGCAGGGGAGGGACCCTCTCCTACGAGCAGTACTTC.

The chain has TRBV2 and TRBJ1-4; D unclear. CDR1 SNHLY and CDR2 FYNNEI come from the germline V gene. The CDR3 consists of 13 residues. The ends were cut back, 7 bases at V and 4 bases at J, with 10 bases in the middle. CDR3 nucleotide sequence: TGTGCCAGCACTCAGGAAATTAATGAAAAACTGTTTTTT. Its protein is CASTQEINEKLFF.

This sequence joins TRBV2 and TRBJ2-3; D uncertain. Looked up from germline, CDR1 is SNHLY and CDR2 is FYNNEI. V was shortened by 4 bases and J by 2 bases, with 7 bases between the two germline ends. The CDR3 covers 13 residues. CDR3 sequence: CASSGRTTDTQYF. The CDR3 region has the DNA TGTGCCAGCAGTGGACGGACCACAGATACGCAGTATTTT.

This chain links TRBV3-1 (or the pseudogene TRBV3-2) with TRBJ2-7; a possible D gene is TRBD2 (5 bases). The CDR3 has 13 amino acids. Germline V gene sequence: CDR1 LGHDT, CDR2 YNNKEL (reference sequence). Trimming cost V 0 bases and J 3 bases, with 6 bases left between them. The CDR3 reads CASSQEGVYEQYF. In DNA form, the CDR3 reads TGTGCCAGCAGCCAAGAGGGAGTCTACGAGCAGTACTTC.

J is TRBJ2-7 and V is TRBV24-1; possible D gene TRBD1, 5 bases. The CDR3 runs to 12 residues. Trimming left V 10 bases short and J 2 bases short, with 11 bases between. The germline gives CDR1 KGHDR, CDR2 SFDVKD. This CDR3 is CATQDSTYEQYF. In nucleotides, the CDR3 is TGTGCCACGCAAGACAGCACCTACGAGCAGTACTTC.

This chain connects TRBV5-1 to TRBJ2-1; 7 bases match TRBD1. V trimming: 0 bases; J trimming: 6 bases; junction bases outside the gene matches: 3. The germline CDR1 and CDR2 sequences are SGHRS and YFSETQ. The CDR3 runs to 14 residues. The CDR3 is CASSLDGTVNEQFF. CDR3 nucleotides: TGCGCCAGCAGCTTGGATGGGACAGTCAATGAGCAGTTCTTC.

The chain carries TRBV15 and TRBJ2-1; 10 nucleotides match TRBD2. The CDR3 has 15 amino acids. Unmatched junction bases numbered 5, after V lost 4 bases and J lost 5 bases. Germline V gene data show CDR1 as LNHNV and CDR2 as YYDKDF (reference sequence). For the CDR3, the DNA is TGTGCCACCAGCATTCGACTAGCGGGCAACAATGAGCAGTTCTTC. This sequence encodes CATSIRLAGNNEQFF.

J is TRBJ1-2 and V is TRBV5-1, with D possibly matching TRBD1 (6 bases). This CDR3 is 14 amino acids long. Germline CDR1 is SGHRS and CDR2 is YFSETQ. V was shortened by 1 base and J by 2 bases, with 9 bases between the two germline ends. The CDR3 sequence: CASSLLTGNYGYTF. The DNA of the CDR3 is TGCGCCAGCAGCTTGCTTACAGGGAACTATGGCTACACCTTC.

The chain uses TRBV7-6 and TRBJ1-4; weak D call: TRBD1 (6 bases). Deletions cut 5 bases from V and 3 bases from J, with 13 bases between. The germline gives CDR1 SGHVS, CDR2 FNYEAQ. The CDR3 loop spans 15 amino acids. The CDR3 loop is CASSNSQGANEKLFF. CDR3 coding DNA: TGTGCCAGCAGCAACTCACAGGGAGCTAATGAAAAACTGTTTTTT.

The rearrangement uses TRBV27 and TRBJ1-5, with D possibly matching TRBD1 (6 bases). The ends were cut back, 6 bases at V and 3 bases at J, with 15 bases in the middle. There are 15 residues in the CDR3. Germline V gene data show CDR1 as MNHEY and CDR2 as SMNVEV (reference sequence). This chain's CDR3 is CASSYLGQSNQPQHF. The CDR3 nucleotides are TGTGCCAGCAGCTACCTCGGACAGTCCAATCAGCCCCAGCATTTT.

A few counts support this clone. The V gene is TRBV10-2, the J gene TRBJ2-2; weak D call: TRBD1 (5 bases). The V end was cut by 8 bases, the J end by 1 base, with 8 bases between. Germline assignment: CDR1 WSHSY and CDR2 SAAADI. This CDR3 has 13 residues. The CDR3: CASDRMNTGELFF. The CDR3 coding sequence is TGCGCCAGCGACAGAATGAACACCGGGGAGCTGTTTTTT.

Only one count was recorded for this clone. This sequence joins TRBV11-2 and TRBJ2-6; possible D gene TRBD1, 5 bases. Per the germline V gene, CDR1 is SGHAT and CDR2 is FQNNGV. V was pared by 4 bases and J by 0 bases, with 7 bases between. The CDR3 loop spans 15 amino acids. CDR3 sequence reads: CASSSGFSGANVLTF. For the CDR3, the DNA is TGTGCCAGCAGCTCAGGGTTCTCTGGGGCCAACGTCCTGACTTTC.

This sequence joins TRBV4-1 and TRBJ2-7, with 11 bases matching TRBD1. This CDR3 region has 17 residues. J was trimmed by 4 bases and V by 6 bases; bases with no gene match: 14. CDR1 and CDR2 from the germline V gene are MGHRA and YSYEKL. CDR3 in amino acids: CASSKLAGQGAGYEQYF. CDR3 nucleotides: TGCGCCAGCAGTAAGTTGGCCGGACAGGGGGCCGGGTACGAGCAGTACTTC.

The chain links TRBV19 to TRBJ1-2; the D gene is possibly TRBD1 (5 bases). V lost 6 bases and J lost 2, with 19 bases in between. The CDR3 covers 16 residues. CDR1 is LNHDA, CDR2 SQIVND, per germline (reference sequence). DNA for the CDR3: TGTGCCAGTAGCCCCTCCGGGACCGAGTTAAACTATGGCTACACCTTC. This gives the protein CASSPSGTELNYGYTF.

The chain employs TRBV30 and TRBJ2-7; 7 nucleotides line up with TRBD1. CDR3 length: 15 amino acids. Germline V lookup: CDR1 GTSNPN, CDR2 SVGIG (reference sequence). The J segment lost 5 bases and the V segment lost 4 bases, leaving 14 bases of the junction unmatched. In DNA form, the CDR3 reads TGTGCCTGGAAAGCGCCGACGGGACAGTTCCACGAGCAGTACTTC. Translating gives CAWKAPTGQFHEQYF.

This clone was seen a single time. CDR3 protein: CASSLELASYEQYF. The CDR3 nucleotides read TGCGCCAGCAGCTTGGAACTAGCGAGTTACGAGCAGTACTTC. This sequence joins TRBV5-1 and TRBJ2-7; 7 nucleotides line up with TRBD2. V lost 0 bases, J lost 4 bases, and 4 bases stayed unmatched. This CDR3 comprises 14 residues. Germline V CDR1 and CDR2: SGHRS, YFSETQ.

The genes are TRBV7-7 and TRBJ2-3; 7 nucleotides match TRBD1. V lost 5 bases to trimming and J lost 1 base; unmatched junction nucleotides: 6. This CDR3 region has 15 residues. CDR1 is SSHAT, CDR2 FNYEAQ, per germline (reference sequence). The chain's CDR3 is CASSLRTGGTDTQYF. Written as DNA, the CDR3 is TGTGCCAGCAGCCTACGTACAGGGGGCACAGATACGCAGTATTTT.

The V gene is TRBV19, the J gene TRBJ1-5, with D perhaps matching TRBD1 (6 bases). CDR1 is LNHDA and CDR2 is SQIVND in the germline V gene (reference sequence). The length of the CDR3 is 14 residues. V was pared by 7 bases and J by 7 bases, with 17 bases between. The CDR3 sequence is CASNVGGGRQPQHF. The CDR3 nucleotides are TGTGCCAGTAACGTGGGAGGGGGGAGGCAGCCCCAGCATTTT.

V and J are TRBV5-1 and TRBJ1-2, with 8 positions matching TRBD1. The CDR3 is 13 amino acids. Germline-derived CDR1 and CDR2 are SGHRS and YFSETQ. V lost 6 bases, J lost 6 bases, and 7 bases stayed unmatched. CDR3 loop: CASTDGTGHGYTF. The CDR3 nucleotides are TGCGCCAGCACCGATGGGACAGGTCATGGCTACACCTTC.

The chain uses TRBV5-1 and TRBJ2-3, with a tentative D call TRBD1 (6 bases). Trimming cost V 7 bases and J 2 bases, with 11 bases left between them. Germline V CDR1 and CDR2: SGHRS, YFSETQ. The length of the CDR3 is 13 residues. The CDR3 reads CASLGADTDTQYF. CDR3 bases: TGCGCCAGCTTGGGGGCCGACACAGATACGCAGTATTTT. Full variable domain (rest looked up from reference TRBV5-1 and TRBJ2-3): KAGVTQTPRYLIKTRGQQVTLSCSPISGHRSVSWYQQTPGQGLQFLFEYFSETQRNKGNFPGRFSGRQFSNSRSEMNVSTLELGDSALYLCASLGADTDTQYFGPGTRLTVL.

This clone was counted a few times. This sequence joins TRBV5-1 and TRBJ2-3; either TRBD1 or TRBD2 may fit D (5 bases each). Trimming took 0 bases from V and 5 from J, leaving 10 bases between them. The CDR3 extends over 14 amino acids. Germline CDR1 reads SGHRS; CDR2 reads YFSETQ. The DNA for the CDR3 is TGCGCCAGCAGCTTGGGGGGACCAGAAGATACGCAGTATTTT. This sequence encodes CASSLGGPEDTQYF.

The chain joins TRBV29-1 to TRBJ2-1; 7 bases fit TRBD2. Looked up from germline, CDR1 is SQVTM and CDR2 is ANQGSEA. J gave up 9 bases and V 5 bases, and 7 bases lay outside the gene matches. This CDR3 is built from 12 residues. CDR3 DNA: TGCAGCGTTATACGGGGGGTAGGTGAGCAGTTCTTC. The encoded protein is CSVIRGVGEQFF.

The gene calls are TRBV2 and TRBJ1-2; the D gene is possibly TRBD1 (5 bases). The V gene's germline CDR1 is SNHLY and CDR2 FYNNEI. The CDR3 totals 14 residues. V lost 0 bases, J lost 7 bases, and 12 bases lay in between. In nucleotides, the CDR3 is TGTGCCAGCAGTGAAGCGCTTCAAGGGGTTGGCTACACCTTC. Its protein is CASSEALQGVGYTF.